These 18 T cell receptor beta chains originate from one sample sequenced in a study of tumor and adjacent non-tumor tissue in lung cancer. The template was RNA from unsorted bulk tissue. Distant lung tissue was collected more than 3 cm away from the tumor edge. A modified ARM-PCR protocol with three rounds of nested PCR amplified TCRbeta. Via MiXCR, TCRdb re-called the multiplex PCR reads, giving one row per CDR3 protein. This table has some 80,000 distinct CDR3 sequences, 76% appearing once. The sequencing sample was made of distant non-tumor lung tissue. These receptors were taken from an older man with non-small cell lung cancer.

On this clonotype itself: The junction differs from germline at one of its ends, possibly a read error. The chain is built from TRBV5-6 and TRBJ2-4; TRBD1 matches at 10 bases. The CDR3 contains 17 residues. The germline CDR1 and CDR2 sequences are SGHDT and YYEEEE. CDR3 nucleotides: TGTGTCAGCAGTGCTACCGGGACAGGGGTCATTGGAAACATTCAGTACTTC. Amino acid sequence: CVSSATGTGVIGNIQYF.

This clonotype has more than one count but fewer than ten. A much larger clone lies a single base off, so this may be a read error. The gene calls are TRBV6-5 and TRBJ2-1; 13 positions agree with TRBD2. The CDR3 loop spans 14 amino acids. Germline V gives CDR1 MNHEY, CDR2 SVGAGI. Here the CDR3 reads CACSYIWTSGSMFF. CDR3 DNA: TGTGCCTGCAGTTACATCTGGACTAGCGGGAGTATGTTCTTC.

The V and J genes are TRBV6-6 and TRBJ2-1; D might be TRBD1 (5 bases). The CDR3 is made up of 15 amino acids. The germline V gene encodes CDR1 MNHNY and CDR2 SVGAGI (reference sequence). V shed 10 bases and J shed 5 bases, with 21 bases lying between them. The CDR3 protein is CAKTKGRVLNNEQFF. The CDR3 coding sequence is TGTGCCAAGACCAAGGGCAGGGTTTTAAACAATGAGCAGTTCTTC.

In regard to this clonotype: This may come from a read error, since a much larger clone is one base off. This chain joins TRBV20-1 and TRBJ1-2, with TRBD1 matching over 7 bases. CDR1 DFQATT and CDR2 SNEGSKA come from the germline V gene (reference sequence). The CDR3 consists of 11 residues. CDR3 sequence (DNA): TGCAGTGCTAGGGAGAACAGGGGCTACATCTTC. Translated, it gives CSARENRGYIF.

A word on this clonotype: This may be a read error, as it is one base from a much larger clone. The chain employs TRBV5-4 and TRBJ1-2; no clear D. This CDR3 is built from 13 residues. Germline CDR1 and CDR2: SGHNT and YYREEE (reference sequence). CDR3 DNA: TGTGCCAGCAGCTTGGACAGAAACTATGCCTACACCTTC. It encodes CASSLDRNYAYTF.

Comment on this clonotype: At one of its ends the junction is not consistent with the germline gene, which may arise from a read error. This chain links TRBV12-3 or TRBV12-4 with TRBJ2-7; 12 positions match TRBD2. The CDR3 runs to 15 residues. CDR3 coding DNA: TGTGCCAGCAATACGACTAGCGGGAGAGCCTACGAACAGTACTTC. Protein: CASNTTSGRAYEQYF.

Concerning this clonotype: A junction end diverges from the germline sequence, so it may reflect a read error. CDR3 loop: CSTAYLDTHYF. CDR3 nucleotides: TGCAGCACCGCGTACCTAGATACGCACTATTTT. The rearrangement links TRBV29-1 to TRBJ2-3, with D hard to call. The CDR3 sequence is 11 residues long. Per germline, CDR1 SQVTM and CDR2 ANQGSEA.

This clonotype has only one observation. This clone may be a read error of a much larger clone one base away. The chain employs TRBV7-9 and TRBJ2-7; TRBD1 aligns across 9 bases. The CDR3 has 14 amino acids. Trimming took 8 bases from V and 6 from J; bases not matched to a gene: 11. Germline loops: CDR1 SEHNR, CDR2 FQNEAQ (reference sequence). As DNA, the CDR3 is TGTGCCAGCTCCCAGGACAGGGGATTTGGCGAGCAGTACTTC. Translating gives CASSQDRGFGEQYF.

To note about this clonotype: This CDR3 fails to terminate in the conserved phenylalanine or tryptophan, so it likely reflects a read error. The rearrangement links TRBV4-1 to TRBJ2-7, with D tentatively TRBD2 (6 bases). The CDR3 length is 16 residues. Germline assignment: CDR1 MGHRA and CDR2 YSYEKL. Trimming removed 10 bases at V and 5 bases at J, with 27 bases between. CDR3 bases: TGCGCCAACAGTCGGACACTACCGGGAGAGAGGGACGAGCAGTACTTA. This codes for CANSRTLPGERDEQYL.

Concerning this clonotype: A read error is possible here, since a much larger clone lies one base away. The rearrangement links TRBV7-9 to TRBJ2-3, with 14 nucleotides matching TRBD2. The J segment lost 3 bases and the V segment lost 10 bases, leaving 9 bases of the junction unmatched. The CDR3 is 16 amino acids. CDR1 is SEHNR, CDR2 FQNEAQ, per germline (reference sequence). The DNA for the CDR3 is TGTGCCATCAGTGGACTAGCGGGGGGCGGGACAGATACGCAGTATTTT. Encoded protein: CAISGLAGGGTDTQYF.

A remark on this clonotype: An end of the junction differs from the germline gene, which may be a read error. This chain links TRBV6-2 or TRBV6-3 with TRBJ2-1; the D is unclear. CDR3 length: 14 residues. Per germline, CDR1 MNHEY and CDR2 SVGEGT. The CDR3 spells CTSRLGFNQDEQFF. As DNA, the CDR3 is TGTACCAGCAGACTTGGGTTCAATCAAGATGAGCAGTTCTTC.

CDR3 sequence (DNA): TGCAGCAAGAGAAGACCAGGGGGCGGCCCAACTGAAGCTTTCTTT. This encodes CSKRRPGGGPTEAFF. This chain uses TRBV29-1 with TRBJ1-1; 8 bases agree with TRBD1. The V and J ends lost 8 bases and 5 bases, in that order; junction bases with no gene match: 16. CDR1 is SQVTM and CDR2 is ANQGSEA in the germline V gene. CDR3 length: 15 residues.

A remark on this clonotype: An end of the junction does not agree with germline; a read error may underlie this. V gene TRBV4-2 combines with J gene TRBJ2-3; 10 bases map to TRBD2. The CDR3 has 16 amino acids. Germline V gene lookup returns CDR1 LGHNA and CDR2 YNFKEQ. This chain's CDR3 is CASSQVSGGPQDTHYF. The CDR3 DNA sequence: TGTGCCAGCAGCCAGGTTAGCGGGGGGCCCCAAGATACGCACTATTTT.

This clonotype appeared a few times. The chain couples TRBV2 to TRBJ2-7, with 7 positions matching TRBD1. This CDR3 has 14 residues. V shed 6 bases, J shed 0 bases, and the junction held 5 bases outside the gene matches. Per the germline V gene, CDR1 is SNHLY and CDR2 is FYNNEI. As DNA, the CDR3 is TGTGCCAGCAGGGAGGACAGGAGCTCCTACGAGCAGTACTTC. Its protein product is CASREDRSSYEQYF.

Points on this clonotype: A read error is possible here, since a much larger clone lies one base away. The chain links TRBV12-3 or TRBV12-4 to TRBJ1-2; D gene ambiguous. The CDR3 has 14 residues. The CDR3 spells CASILADSNYGYTF. The CDR3 coding sequence is TGTGCCAGCATTTTAGCGGATTCTAACTATGGCTACACCTTC.

To note about this clonotype: A much larger clone is a single base away; this may be a read error. This chain links TRBV4-2 with TRBJ2-1, with 10 bases aligning to TRBD1. In germline, CDR1 is LGHNA, CDR2 YNFKEQ. This CDR3 comprises 16 residues. The CDR3 sequence: CASNQKTGGAYNEQFF. For the CDR3, the DNA is TGTGCCAGCAACCAAAAGACAGGGGGCGCTTACAATGAGCAGTTCTTC.

The chain combines TRBV6-2 or TRBV6-3 with TRBJ1-1, with D possibly being TRBD1 (5 bases). Trimming took 4 bases from V and 5 from J, leaving 20 bases between them. This CDR3 has 16 amino acids. Germline lookup yields CDR1 MNHEY and CDR2 SVGEGT. The CDR3: CASSFTPGATGTEAFF. The CDR3 coding sequence is TGTGCCAGCAGTTTCACTCCCGGGGCAACAGGAACTGAAGCTTTCTTT.

This clonotype has more than one count but fewer than ten. The junction departs from the called germline gene at one end, perhaps through a read error. V is TRBV11-3 and J is TRBJ1-1; 7 positions agree with TRBD1. This CDR3 region has 16 residues. Germline V lookup: CDR1 SGHNT, CDR2 YENEEA. The CDR3 loop is CACSLRDRTLNSEAFF. As DNA, the CDR3 is TGTGCCTGCAGCCTCCGGGACAGAACCCTGAACAGTGAAGCTTTCTTT.